This record concerns one TCR beta chain sequence. Its cognate antigen is unknown. The PCR was carried out with 60 Vbeta primers and 13 Jbeta primers. Sequenced by immunoSEQ multiplex PCR; TCRdb stores in-frame clones only, minus some. Here the sample spans around 150,000 clones, roughly 79% being singletons. The data were taken from a study of cytomegalovirus exposure and HLA in healthy donors. Whole-study context: Inside one of the first data releases sat tens of millions of unique TCRs taken from HLA-typed donors. Study-wide points: Fewer N-insertions (relative to the approximately 670-donor mean) were reportedly seen in an Asian-associated ancestry cluster in a later analysis. Analyses of presence and absence presupposed an approximately uniform sequencing depth across donors.

V was clipped by 4 bases and J by 5 bases; unmatched bases: 11. CDR1 and CDR2 from the germline V gene are MNHNS and SASEGT. The CDR3 is 17 amino acids. Each of the donors was a healthy bone marrow donor. The V gene is TRBV6-1, the J gene TRBJ2-2, with TRBD1 matching 9 bases. Sample: PBMCs. The TCR comes from a young man in good health and CMV-seropositive. As DNA, the CDR3 is TGTGCCAGCAGTGGCCGGGACAGGGATTTGAGAACCGGGGAGCTGTTTTTT. Translation gives CASSGRDRDLRTGELFF.